This T cell receptor beta chain was observed in a study of shared clonotypes between healthy human individuals. Across the whole study: Each donor's CD8 memory used one plate, CD8 naive two, each CD4 subset three.

CDR3 length equals 13 residues. Germline V gives CDR1 MNHEY, CDR2 SMNVEV (reference sequence). The V gene lost 8 bases and the J gene lost 7 bases, with 14 bases spanning the gap. Assay: immunoSEQ multiplex PCR; the TCRdb copy retains only in-frame clones and omits some. The sample records 2 million to 3 million clones, more than 90% being singletons. The sequenced sample consisted of naive CD4+ T cells sorted from blood. This sample's subset: CD45RA+ positively selected. The chain couples TRBV27 to TRBJ2-2; TRBD1 is a possible D gene (6 bases). The clonotype comes from a man aged 18 to 30 in good health. CDR3 in amino acids: CASRRGYIGELFF. As DNA, the CDR3 is TGTGCCAGCCGTAGGGGGTATATCGGGGAGCTGTTTTTT.